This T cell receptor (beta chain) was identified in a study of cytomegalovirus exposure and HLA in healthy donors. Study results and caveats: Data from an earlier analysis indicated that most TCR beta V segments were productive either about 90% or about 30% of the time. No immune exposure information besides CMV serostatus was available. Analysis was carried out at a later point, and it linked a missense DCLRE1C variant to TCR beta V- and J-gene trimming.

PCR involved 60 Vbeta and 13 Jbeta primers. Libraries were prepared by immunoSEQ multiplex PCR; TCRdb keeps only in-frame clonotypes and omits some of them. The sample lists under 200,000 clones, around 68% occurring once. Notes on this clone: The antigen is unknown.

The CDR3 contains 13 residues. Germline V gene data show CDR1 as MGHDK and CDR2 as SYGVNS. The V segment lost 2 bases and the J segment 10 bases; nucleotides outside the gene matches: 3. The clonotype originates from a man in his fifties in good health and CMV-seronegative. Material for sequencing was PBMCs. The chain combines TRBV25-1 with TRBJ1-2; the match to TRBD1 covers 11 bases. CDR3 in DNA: TGTGCCAGCAGTGAACAGGGACAGGGGGTCTACACCTTC. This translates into CASSEQGQGVYTF.